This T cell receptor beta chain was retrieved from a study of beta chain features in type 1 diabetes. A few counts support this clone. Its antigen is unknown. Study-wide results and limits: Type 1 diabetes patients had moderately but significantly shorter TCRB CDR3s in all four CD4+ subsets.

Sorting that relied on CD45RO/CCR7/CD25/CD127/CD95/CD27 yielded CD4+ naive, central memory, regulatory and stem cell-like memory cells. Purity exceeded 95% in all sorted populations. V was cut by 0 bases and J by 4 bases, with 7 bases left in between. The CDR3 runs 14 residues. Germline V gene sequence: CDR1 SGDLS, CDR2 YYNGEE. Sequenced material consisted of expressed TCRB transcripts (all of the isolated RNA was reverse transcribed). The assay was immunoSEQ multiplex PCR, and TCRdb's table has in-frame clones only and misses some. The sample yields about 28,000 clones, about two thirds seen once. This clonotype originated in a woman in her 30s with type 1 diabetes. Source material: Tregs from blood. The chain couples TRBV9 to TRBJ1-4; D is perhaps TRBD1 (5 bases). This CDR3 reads CASSVGQNNEKLFF. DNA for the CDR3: TGTGCCAGCAGCGTAGGACAGAATAATGAAAAACTGTTTTTT.